Below, 2 T cell receptor beta chains from the same sample are listed, as sequenced in a study of blood T cell repertoires in COVID-19. Profiling relied on immunoSEQ multiplex PCR, and the TCRdb table lists in-frame clones only, not all of them. The table lists over 50,000 clones, 88% of them singletons. The sequenced sample consisted of peripheral blood. These receptors were taken from a human donor in a cohort sampled during active COVID-19.

J is TRBJ2-7 and V is TRBV2; possible D gene TRBD2, 6 bases. The CDR3 totals 14 residues. V was clipped by 6 bases and J by 3 bases, with 15 bases between them. Germline CDR1 is SNHLY and CDR2 is FYNNEI. The CDR3 nucleotides are TGTGCCAGCAGGAGGAGGGGTCCGGACTACGAGCAGTACTTC. It encodes CASRRRGPDYEQYF.

This clone was recorded many times. The chain is built from TRBV20-1 and TRBJ2-3; tentatively, D is TRBD2 (6 bases). The CDR3 is 11 amino acids. Germline loops: CDR1 DFQATT, CDR2 SNEGSKA (reference sequence). V lost 6 bases and J lost 9, with 13 bases in between. CDR3 nucleotide sequence: TGCAGTGCGGGCGGGGCTCAGACGCAGTATTTT. As protein: CSAGGAQTQYF.